This T cell receptor beta chain was identified in a study of human T cells and chemical hapten exposure. Study in general: Among samples, TCR yields varied mainly because of small differences in pooled library volume.

In its sample, this clonotype was seen many times. The library put unique molecular identifiers onto individual cDNA molecules. Original handling: Sequenced samples showed a median of around 93,000 TCRs each, with counts running from roughly 23,000 to 700,000. TCRdb recomputed calls from the RACE reads with MiXCR, one row per CDR3 protein. TCRdb's processing, not the authors' own work, is the source of the V and J calls. Of more than 80,000 distinct CDR3 sequences in the sample, over 6% were seen once. The CDR3 runs to 13 residues. Germline V gene data show CDR1 as SNHLY and CDR2 as FYNNEI. Trimming pared 7 bases from V and 7 bases from J, leaving 11 bases between. As for time point: patch test 1, 2 weeks after DPC sensitization. Treatment described: therapeutic diphenylcyclopropenone sensitization with weekly scalp DPC.

This clonotype was sampled from a young woman with alopecia areata. Some clones in this sample may be carry-over from other donors' samples. This chain uses TRBV2 with TRBJ1-6; D not resolved. The sequences come from whole blood, collected in connection with sensitization to the hapten diphenylcyclopropenone (DPC). This CDR3 is CASIPIRNSPLHF. DNA for the CDR3: TGTGCCAGCATTCCGATAAGGAATTCACCCCTCCACTTT. The full variable domain, with the rest looked up from reference TRBV2 and TRBJ1-6, is EPEVTQTPSHQVTQMGQEVILRCVPISNHLYFYWYRQILGQKVEFLVSFYNNEISEKSEIFDDQFSVERPDGSNFTLKIRSTKLEDSAMYFCASIPIRNSPLHFGNGTRLTVT.